A selection of T cell receptor beta chains follows, all from one sample in a study of T cell responses to AZD1222 COVID-19 vaccine. Clones were sequenced by immunoSEQ multiplex PCR, and TCRdb holds only the in-frame ones, with some missing. The sample yields about 78,000 clones, about nine tenths seen once. The starting material was peripheral blood, obtained on day 0 of AZD1222 vaccination. The receptors here all came from an adult in good health. CDR3s include the opening cysteine and the closing phenylalanine or tryptophan. A D gene is named only where the DNA matches it firmly. Part of the rows lack a size; the others show once, few, many or a class for expanded clones.

- | TRBJ1-2 | TRBD1 | TRBV19 | TGTGCCAGTAGTATCCGGGACAGTTCTAACTATGGCTACACCTTC | CASSIRDSSNYGYTF
- | TRBJ1-3 | - | TRBV6-1 | TGTGCCAGCAGTGAATCCTGGGTAGCCGGAAACACCATATATTTT | CASSESWVAGNTIYF
- | TRBJ2-5 | - | TRBV5-4 | TGTGCCAGCTTGAGGCAGGGTCAAGAGACCCAGTACTTC | CASLRQGQETQYF
- | TRBJ1-4 | - | TRBV29-1 | TGCAGCGTCGACAAGGGGGAAAAACTGTTTTTT | CSVDKGEKLFF
- | TRBJ1-1 | TRBD1 | TRBV6-5 | TGTGCCAGCAGCTGGACAGGCCAAGGCGGTGAAGCTTTCTTT | CASSWTGQGGEAFF
- | TRBJ1-4 | - | TRBV2 | TGTGCCAGCAGGCCCGAACGGGGAGAACTGTTTTTT | CASRPERGELFF
- | TRBJ1-2 | - | TRBV19 | TGTGCCAGTAAATCGGTCGCAGGAGACTATGGCTACACCTTC | CASKSVAGDYGYTF
- | TRBJ1-1 | - | TRBV7-2 | TGTGCCAGCAGGTCCCAATCCGGCTTGGTTATCACTGAAGCTTTCTTT | CASRSQSGLVITEAFF
- | TRBJ2-6 | - | TRBV4-3 | TGCGCCAGCAGCCAAGCCCACCACTCTGGGGCCAACGTCCTGACTTTC | CASSQAHHSGANVLTF
- | TRBJ1-2 | - | TRBV4-1 | TGCGCCAGCAGCCAAGACCCCCTCCCTCGTGGGGGGAGGTATGGCTACACCTTC | CASSQDPLPRGGRYGYTF
- | TRBJ2-3 | TRBD2 | TRBV7-9 | TGTGCCAGCAGCCCAACGCCGGGACTAGGTCTAAATACGCAGTATTTT | CASSPTPGLGLNTQYF
few | TRBJ1-3 | - | TRBV28 | TGTGCCAGCAGTTCCGGGACCGGCTCTGGAAACACCATATATTTT | CASSSGTGSGNTIYF
once | TRBJ1-5 | TRBD1 | TRBV9 | TGTGCCAGCAGCGTTGGACAGGGTGAACAGCCCCAGCATTTT | CASSVGQGEQPQHF
- | TRBJ2-3 | - | TRBV10-3 | TGTGCCATCAGTGGGGGGGACTCCACAGATACGCAGTATTTT | CAISGGDSTDTQYF
- | TRBJ2-7 | TRBD2 | TRBV7-3 | TGTGCCAGCAGCCCGTCTAGCGGTAGCTCCTACGAGCAGTACTTC | CASSPSSGSSYEQYF
few | TRBJ1-1 | TRBD1 | TRBV5-1 | TGCGCCAGCAGCTTGGGAGAGGGGGCATCTTTCTTT | CASSLGEGASFF
- | TRBJ2-7 | - | TRBV3-1/TRBV3-2 | TGTGCCAGCAGCCCCCCGGGACTGAATGTGCAGTACTTC | CASSPPGLNVQYF
- | TRBJ1-1 | - | TRBV2 | TGTGCCAGCAGGCCTCGGAACACTGAAGCTTTCTTT | CASRPRNTEAFF
- | TRBJ2-3 | - | TRBV6-5 | TGTGCCAGCCATACACCGCCCCTCACAGATACGCAGTATTTT | CASHTPPLTDTQYF
- | TRBJ2-2 | - | TRBV29-1 | TGCAGCGTAAAACTGCGCGCTGGATTTTCGAACACCGGGGAGCTGTTTTTT | CSVKLRAGFSNTGELFF
- | TRBJ2-1 | TRBD2 | TRBV5-8 | TGTGCCAGCAGCTTGGCCAGCGGGAGAAATGAGCAGTTCTTC | CASSLASGRNEQFF
- | TRBJ2-2 | TRBD2 | TRBV3-1/TRBV3-2 | TGTGCCAGCAGCCAAGATAGCGGGAGCTGGGGCGGGGAGCTGTTTTTT | CASSQDSGSWGGELFF
- | TRBJ1-4 | TRBD1 | TRBV3-1/TRBV3-2 | TGTGCCAGCAACAGGGGGCGCGGTGAAAAACTGTTTTTT | CASNRGRGEKLFF
- | TRBJ2-1 | - | TRBV5-1 | TGCGCCAGCAGCTTGGTCGCGGGGCCATACAATGAGCAGTTCTTC | CASSLVAGPYNEQFF
- | TRBJ1-6 | TRBD1 | TRBV15 | TGTGCCACCAGCAGGGGACAGGACTATAATTCACCCCTCCACTTT | CATSRGQDYNSPLHF
- | TRBJ2-7 | - | TRBV7-9 | TGTGCCAGCAGCTTAGAATTTAGGACGGCGGACCAGTACTTC | CASSLEFRTADQYF
- | TRBJ2-7 | - | TRBV7-2 | TGTGCCAGCAGCCCGTTCGCAGTTGCCTACGAGCAGTACTTC | CASSPFAVAYEQYF
- | TRBJ1-6 | - | TRBV7-2 | TGTGCCAGCAGCTCCCGTACGGGCTCGAATTCACCCCTCCACTTT | CASSSRTGSNSPLHF
- | TRBJ2-5 | - | TRBV24-1 | TGTGCCACCAGTGACCCCCGGGGGCGCCCAGAGACCCAGTACTTC | CATSDPRGRPETQYF
- | TRBJ2-5 | - | TRBV7-2 | TGTGCCAGCAGCCAAACAGGGGAGGGGGAGACCCAGTACTTC | CASSQTGEGETQYF
once | TRBJ2-5 | - | TRBV5-4 | TGTGCCAGCAGCTTGTGGGGAGGAGAGACCCAGTACTTC | CASSLWGGETQYF
- | TRBJ2-1 | TRBD2 | TRBV5-4 | TGTGCCAGCAGCCAACTAGCGGGAGGGTCGAGGGCCAATGAGCAGTTCTTC | CASSQLAGGSRANEQFF